This T cell receptor (beta chain) was documented in a study of human T cells and chemical hapten exposure. Study details: Patients, predominantly female, presented with alopecia areata, totalis or universalis.

Sample time point: patch test 2, 6 weeks after DPC sensitization. Treatment given: therapeutic diphenylcyclopropenone sensitization with weekly scalp DPC. People who gave samples had alopecia, were 18 to 70 years old, and were suitable for DPC. Each CDR3 protein is one row after TCRdb ran MiXCR on the RACE reads. Of around 360,000 distinct CDR3 sequences in the sample, about 6.3% were seen once. Germline-derived CDR1 and CDR2 are MDHEN and SYDVKM. Between the trimmed V and J ends, which lost 6 bases and 0 bases, there was a span of 15 bases. CDR3 size: 15 residues. This TCR was sampled from a woman younger than 35 with alopecia areata. Some clones in this sample may be carry-over from other donors' samples. The chain joins TRBV28 to TRBJ2-7, with D perhaps matching TRBD2 (6 bases). Sample: whole blood, taken in connection with sensitization to the hapten diphenylcyclopropenone (DPC). CDR3 region: CASSQAPTSSYEQYF. CDR3 DNA sequence: TGTGCCAGCAGCCAGGCCCCGACTAGCTCCTACGAGCAGTACTTC.